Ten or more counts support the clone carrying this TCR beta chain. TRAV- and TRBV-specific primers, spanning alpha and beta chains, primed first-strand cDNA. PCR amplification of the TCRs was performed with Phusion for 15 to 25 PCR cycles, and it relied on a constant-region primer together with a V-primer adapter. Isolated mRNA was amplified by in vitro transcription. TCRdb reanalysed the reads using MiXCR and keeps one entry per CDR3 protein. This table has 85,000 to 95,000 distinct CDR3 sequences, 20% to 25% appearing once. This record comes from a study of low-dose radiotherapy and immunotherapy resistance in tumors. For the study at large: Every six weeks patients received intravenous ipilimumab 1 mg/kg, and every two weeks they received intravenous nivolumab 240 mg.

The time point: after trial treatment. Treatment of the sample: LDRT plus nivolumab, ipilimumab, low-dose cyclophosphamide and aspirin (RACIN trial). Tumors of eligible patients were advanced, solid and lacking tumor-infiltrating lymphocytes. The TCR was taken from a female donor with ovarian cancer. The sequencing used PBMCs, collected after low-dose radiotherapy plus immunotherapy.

CDR3: CASMLLSGTGSFQETQYF. The CDR3 nucleotides read TGTGCCAGCATGCTACTTAGTGGGACAGGGAGCTTCCAAGAGACCCAGTACTTC. This sequence joins TRBV7-8 and TRBJ2-5; 9 nucleotides align to TRBD1. V lost 7 bases, J lost 1 base, and 16 bases stayed unmatched. The CDR3 has 18 residues. Per the germline V gene, CDR1 is SGHVS and CDR2 is FQNEAQ.